A selection of T cell receptor beta chains follows, all from one sample in a study of blood T cell repertoires in COVID-19. Assay used: immunoSEQ multiplex PCR; TCRdb lists only in-frame clones, some missing. The profile shows 150,000 to 200,000 clones, around four fifths of them singletons. Source material: peripheral blood. The origin of the receptors is a woman older than 75 with acute or convalescent COVID-19. Both conserved end residues are trimmed from each CDR3.

v_gene,CDR3aa
TRBV6-5,ASHSGTRDTGELF
TRBV4-3,ASSQGAGKNEKLF
TRBV9,ASSVLTSRSYNEQF
TRBV25-1,ASSESFSGRAYEQY
TRBV4-2,ASSRTSGHEQY
TRBV6-2/TRBV6-3,ASSYSGAGPTSPLH
TRBV27,ASKTGYAAYEQY
TRBV10-3,AISDKRGGLNTGELF
TRBV19,ASSGTIVDTGELF
TRBV5-1,ASSLGTTEKRETQY
TRBV18,ASSPIQGMDTEAF
TRBV18,ASSLQRRGGLDRGGSYEQY
TRBV27,ASSSGHRWGSEAF
TRBV5-4,ASSLGGTGGRDTQY
TRBV7-2,ASSPPSNEQF
TRBV7-3,ASSFQGNTEAF
TRBV11-2,ASSLVTECA
TRBV4-2,ASSQDLAGVYNEQF
TRBV10-3,AIRRQGAGVSYNEQF
TRBV6-1,ASSESLRTEAF
TRBV2,ASSRKYGQGANTDTQY
TRBV6-4,ASSALAGEVTDTQY
TRBV10-3,AIQTSGGSNEQF
TRBV10-3,AISDLDRGRQETQY
TRBV5-5,ASSLGPGTGNSPLH
TRBV1,TSSQGPARTRLAGGPKNIQY
TRBV7-9,ASSPTILRGSTGELF
TRBV6-5,ASGRGWETQY
TRBV4-1,ASSQGQRSNQPQH
TRBV27,ASSFPLDRPRQPQH
TRBV10-2,ASTQKVGNRYEQY
TRBV3-1/TRBV3-2,ASSPLGGESGYT